This TCR beta chain was identified during a study of ipilimumab plus nivolumab after autologous stem cell transplantation. The overall study: Patients received a median of about 5 ipilimumab and 8 nivolumab doses. The DLBCL group included primary refractory and relapsed cases.

Trimming removed 3 bases from V and 5 bases from J, with 11 bases in between. The germline V gene encodes CDR1 SGHAT and CDR2 FQNNGV. The CDR3 loop spans 13 amino acids. Ipilimumab, 1 mg/kg, started 14 to 28 days after autologous transplant. Through week 26, nivolumab 3 mg/kg IV was given weeks 1, 4, 7, 10, then biweekly. The method was immunoSEQ multiplex PCR; TCRdb's version includes in-frame clones alone and lacks a portion of them. This table has around 23,000 clones, less than 85% appearing once. The sample here was PBMCs, taken in a trial of ipilimumab plus nivolumab as post-transplant consolidation. The chain has TRBV11-2 and TRBJ2-7; D may correspond to TRBD1 or TRBD2 (5 bases each). The clonotype was recovered from a male donor with diffuse large B-cell lymphoma. The CDR3 loop reads CASSLRGTNEQYF. In DNA, the CDR3 is TGTGCCAGCAGCTTGAGAGGGACCAACGAGCAGTACTTC.